A selection of T cell receptor beta chains follows, all from one sample in a study of blood T cells in healthy people across ages. TCRdb called the 5' RACE reads again in MiXCR, with one record for every CDR3 protein. The table includes around 870,000 distinct CDR3 sequences, more than 25% detected once. Sample: blood. These TCRs come from a woman of 80 years or more in good health. CDR3s include the opening cysteine and the closing phenylalanine or tryptophan. Fields, in order: CDR3 length, J gene, V gene, CDR3 protein.

16	TRBJ2-3	TRBV25-1	CASSDTGTGYPNTQYF
16	TRBJ2-3	TRBV24-1	CATSDLPGISTDTQYF
18	TRBJ2-3	TRBV7-2	CASSLAARLASFTDTQYF
14	TRBJ2-7	TRBV18	CASSLQTASYEQYF
15	TRBJ1-1	TRBV28	CASSPQVGQNTEAFF
13	TRBJ2-7	TRBV6-5	CASSYSSGMEQYF
15	TRBJ2-4	TRBV7-2	CASSLTGVGGNIQYF
15	TRBJ2-3	TRBV7-2	CASSFGEARTDTQYF
14	TRBJ2-5	TRBV5-1	CASSQRGAAETQYF
14	TRBJ1-6	TRBV5-5	CASSWAYENLPLHF
13	TRBJ2-7	TRBV7-2	CASSFSGASEQYF
14	TRBJ1-1	TRBV30	CAWRFEGRNTEAFF
14	TRBJ2-3	TRBV29-1	CSVLGAQGTDTQYF
17	TRBJ2-3	TRBV18	CASSPLLQGIGTDTQYF
11	-	TRBV20-1	CSARGGNEQYF
15	TRBJ2-7	TRBV7-9	CASSQTGTGLSEQYF
15	TRBJ2-5	TRBV5-6	CASSLWDRVAETQYF
15	TRBJ1-1	TRBV6-5	CASRPFRALNTEAFF
13	TRBJ1-3	TRBV20-1	CSARVLSGNTIYF
13	TRBJ2-5	TRBV6-2/TRBV6-3	CATRVLPQETQYF
14	TRBJ1-2	TRBV15	CATSTGPVGYNYTF
16	TRBJ1-4	TRBV3-1	CASSLRGQGVAEKLFF
15	TRBJ1-1	TRBV25-1	CASSARTGRTTEAFF
18	TRBJ2-1	TRBV10-3	CAISESGPETGTYNEQFF
12	TRBJ1-1	TRBV20-1	CSAPRGNTEAFF
16	TRBJ2-3	TRBV27	CASSSDRGKTRDTQYF
14	TRBJ2-7	TRBV7-2	CASSLAGQGMTQYF
16	TRBJ2-1	TRBV5-1	CASSLGGSGAHNEQFF
17	TRBJ2-6	TRBV20-1	CSARGAERARGANVLTF
17	TRBJ2-1	TRBV11-2	CASSTLAGGQERGEQFF
15	TRBJ1-1	TRBV24-1	CATSGPGATNTEAFF
13	TRBJ2-1	TRBV10-3	CAIRGPTSNEQFF
14	TRBJ2-7	TRBV11-2	CASSLGTLNREQYF
15	TRBJ2-1	TRBV20-1	CSGPTSGRLNNEQFF
13	TRBJ2-7	TRBV7-9	CASSWGQGNEQYF
19	TRBJ2-7	TRBV7-9	CASSSNVRDLVTTVYEQYF
12	TRBJ1-6	TRBV6-2/TRBV6-3	CASSTGQVVLHF
18	TRBJ1-1	TRBV6-2/TRBV6-3	CASSFPLLGQAMNTEAFF
14	TRBJ2-4	TRBV6-5	CASSPGGHRGIQYF
14	TRBJ1-6	TRBV10-3	CAISESVRGSPLHF
14	TRBJ2-5	TRBV7-2	CASSSSGGPPTQYF
14	TRBJ2-3	TRBV4-2	CASRERVSTDTQYF
15	TRBJ2-1	TRBV9	CASSVAWTGNAEQFF
14	TRBJ2-7	TRBV28	CASRSRGPTYEQYF
15	TRBJ2-1	TRBV5-1	CASSKEVQSYNEQFF
15	TRBJ1-2	TRBV19	CASSSPRQPFYGYTF
13	TRBJ1-5	TRBV29-1	CSVVGDSNQPQHF
13	TRBJ2-7	TRBV3-1	CASSQGQKRPQYF
15	TRBJ2-7	TRBV12-3/TRBV12-4	CASSLARGRSNEQYF
14	TRBJ2-2	TRBV2	CASSEMSAEGELFF
15	TRBJ2-6	TRBV11-2	CASSLEAFGANVLTF
16	TRBJ2-3	TRBV18	CASSSSGGLSTDTQYF
13	TRBJ2-5	TRBV12-3/TRBV12-4	CASRPLGQETQYF
14	TRBJ2-2	TRBV6-4	CASSPSPGTGELFF
14	TRBJ2-3	TRBV6-2/TRBV6-3	CASSYGQPADTQYF
15	-	TRBV7-2	CVSSLNARTYNEQYF
14	TRBJ1-1	TRBV6-5	CASSLTGKSTEAFF
14	TRBJ1-5	TRBV7-2	CASNYLGGNQPQHF